These 31 T cell receptor beta chains came from one sample sequenced in a study of response to subunit inactivated influenza vaccine. MiXCR, applied by TCRdb to the RT-PCR reads, yields one record per CDR3 protein. The sample holds roughly 190,000 distinct CDR3 sequences, 13% to 15% seen once. The source material was CD8+ T cells sorted from PBMCs, sampled 5 to 6 days after vaccination. Receptors originate from a man aged 45-65 years who received an inactivated influenza vaccine.

The sample holds a few counts of this clonotype. The chain couples TRBV6-5 to TRBJ2-7; TRBD2 matches 7 bases. V dropped 2 bases and J dropped 3; count of bases not matched to a gene: 4. The CDR3 runs 14 residues. The germline V gene encodes CDR1 MNHEY and CDR2 SVGAGI. The DNA of the CDR3 is TGTGCCAGCAGTTACGTGGGAGGGCACTACGAGCAGTACTTC. It is translated as CASSYVGGHYEQYF.

The gene calls are TRBV18 and TRBJ2-6; D perhaps matches TRBD1 (6 bases). CDR3 length equals 20 residues. CDR1 and CDR2 from the germline V gene are KGHSH and LQKENI. Deletions cut 3 bases from V and 0 bases from J, with 21 bases between. In DNA, the CDR3 is TGTGCCAGCTCACCGCGCTTTGGACAGCAACCCTCCTCTGGGGCCAACGTCCTGACTTTC. Translating it yields CASSPRFGQQPSSGANVLTF.

This chain links TRBV6-2 or TRBV6-3 with TRBJ2-7; D gene uncertain. The CDR3 has 13 residues. V shed 5 bases and J shed 3 bases, with 11 bases lying between them. Germline CDR1 MNHEY, CDR2 SVGEGT. The chain's CDR3 is CASSLSLRYEQYF. CDR3 coding DNA: TGTGCCAGCAGTCTGTCCCTCCGCTACGAGCAGTACTTC.

This chain connects TRBV5-1 to TRBJ2-7, with 7 bases aligning to TRBD1. V lost 4 bases, J lost 0 bases, and 19 bases stayed unmatched. This CDR3 has 19 amino acids. The V gene's germline CDR1 is SGHRS and CDR2 YFSETQ. The CDR3 DNA reads TGCGCCAGCAGCCCCATCTTTGGGCAGGGGGTGAAAAGCTCCTACGAGCAGTACTTC. Translated: CASSPIFGQGVKSSYEQYF.

This clonotype was seen a handful of times. The chain recombines TRBV4-2 with TRBJ2-2; 8 nucleotides line up with TRBD2. This CDR3 is 16 amino acids long. Per the germline V gene, CDR1 is LGHNA and CDR2 is YNFKEQ. V gave up 7 bases and J gave up 2 bases; unmatched junction bases: 9. The DNA of the CDR3 is TGTGCCAGCAACTTCGGGAGGGCCGATAACACCGGGGAGCTGTTTTTT. This codes for CASNFGRADNTGELFF.

Only a few counts were recorded for this clonotype. The rearrangement links TRBV20-1 to TRBJ2-3, with 9 bases aligning to TRBD2. Losses at the gene ends were 4 bases for V and 3 bases for J; bases not matched to a gene: 8. Germline CDR1 reads DFQATT; CDR2 reads SNEGSKA (reference sequence). CDR3 length: 15 amino acids. CDR3 coding DNA: TGCAGTGCTACTTTCGCGGGAGGGCAAACAGATACGCAGTATTTT. Its translation: CSATFAGGQTDTQYF.

The sample holds many counts of this clonotype. The chain uses TRBV4-3 and TRBJ1-6; a possible D gene is TRBD1 (5 bases). The CDR3 length is 16 residues. V gave up 3 bases and J gave up 4 bases, with 13 bases separating them. CDR1 is LGHNA, CDR2 YSLEER, per germline. The CDR3, as DNA: TGCGCCAGCAGCCATAGGACCGGGACTTATAATTCACCCCTCCACTTT. It specifies CASSHRTGTYNSPLHF.

The V and J genes are TRBV7-6 and TRBJ2-7, with 9 bases aligning to TRBD2. This CDR3 region has 15 residues. The germline V gene encodes CDR1 SGHVS and CDR2 FNYEAQ. With V trimmed by 5 bases and J by 1 base, 6 bases remained unmatched. In DNA form, the CDR3 reads TGTGCCAGCAGCGCCGCGGGGGGGCAGTCCTACGAGCAGTACTTC. Amino acid sequence: CASSAAGGQSYEQYF.

This clonotype appeared a few times. The rearrangement links TRBV29-1 to TRBJ2-1; D is possibly TRBD1 (6 bases). Germline V gives CDR1 SQVTM, CDR2 ANQGSEA. V was trimmed by 0 bases and J by 6 bases, leaving 15 bases between them. There are 15 residues in the CDR3. CDR3 DNA: TGCAGCGTTGAAGATCGCGGACAGTTCACCAATGAGCAGTTCTTC. Protein: CSVEDRGQFTNEQFF.

This rearrangement joins TRBV4-1 to TRBJ2-1, with TRBD2 matching over 7 bases. The CDR3 is 15 amino acids. The V segment lost 4 bases and the J segment 2 bases; nucleotides outside the gene matches: 5. Germline lookup yields CDR1 MGHRA and CDR2 YSYEKL. The CDR3 sequence is CASSLSGNAYNEQFF. CDR3 nucleotide sequence: TGCGCCAGCAGCCTAAGCGGGAACGCCTACAATGAGCAGTTCTTC.

V usage is TRBV6-5 and J usage is TRBJ1-2; D ambiguous. The V and J ends lost 0 bases and 4 bases respectively, with 6 bases between them. CDR3 size: 13 residues. CDR1 and CDR2 (germline): MNHEY, SVGAGI. This chain's CDR3 is CASSYSRPYGYTF. The DNA of the CDR3 is TGTGCCAGCAGTTACTCGCGGCCCTATGGCTACACCTTC.

CDR3 DNA sequence: TGTGCCAGCAGGGGGGTAGCGGGACCGGCCAGAGAGACCCAGTACTTC. Encoded protein: CASRGVAGPARETQYF. The chain carries TRBV2 and TRBJ2-5, with 8 bases matching TRBD2. The ends lost 6 bases at V and 4 bases at J; junction bases unmatched: 13. This CDR3 is 16 amino acids long. Germline assignment: CDR1 SNHLY and CDR2 FYNNEI.

Comment on this clonotype: The junction shows a germline mismatch at one end, possibly a read error. The V gene is TRBV27, the J gene TRBJ2-7; 8 bases agree with TRBD1. CDR1 and CDR2 from the germline V gene are MNHEY and SMNVEV (reference sequence). The length of the CDR3 is 15 residues. The CDR3 sequence is CVSSHRDRIYYEQYF. DNA for the CDR3: TGTGTCAGCAGCCACCGGGACAGGATTTACTACGAGCAGTACTTC.

This chain uses TRBV7-2 with TRBJ2-1; D perhaps matches TRBD1 (6 bases). V was pared by 6 bases and J by 4 bases, with 10 bases between. The CDR3 spans 13 residues. Per germline, CDR1 SGHTA and CDR2 FQGNSA. The CDR3 DNA reads as TGTGCCAGCAGAAGGGACACTTACAATGAGCAGTTCTTC. This translates into CASRRDTYNEQFF.

This clonotype was observed at least ten times. The junction does not match germline at one end; this may be a read error. The chain joins TRBV7-2 to TRBJ2-7, with 11 nucleotides matching TRBD2. CDR1 SGHTA and CDR2 FQGNSA come from the germline V gene. The CDR3 length is 14 residues. CDR3 coding DNA: TGTGCCAGCAGTTTAGCGGGAGGGGGCTACGAGCAGTACTTC. It codes for CASSLAGGGYEQYF.

This clonotype turned up a few times. V gene TRBV12-3 or TRBV12-4 combines with J gene TRBJ2-7; unclear D gene. This CDR3 spans 13 amino acids. The V end lost 3 bases, the J end lost 4 bases, and 10 bases lay between the germline ends. DNA for the CDR3: TGTGCCAGCAGTTTGCGGCTGATGTACGAGCAGTACTTC. Protein: CASSLRLMYEQYF.

This sequence joins TRBV4-3 and TRBJ2-2; D ambiguous. The germline gives CDR1 LGHNA, CDR2 YSLEER. Trimming cost V 1 base and J 5 bases, with 11 bases left between them. The length of the CDR3 is 15 residues. The CDR3 loop reads CASSQVTWGTGELFF. CDR3 nucleotide sequence: TGCGCCAGCAGCCAAGTTACGTGGGGAACCGGGGAGCTGTTTTTT.

This clonotype was recorded a few times. The chain carries TRBV2 and TRBJ2-2, with D perhaps TRBD1 (5 bases). The germline V gene encodes CDR1 SNHLY and CDR2 FYNNEI. The CDR3 length is 14 residues. Trimming pared 6 bases from V and 0 bases from J, leaving 8 bases between. This chain's CDR3 is CASSQGSNTGELFF. The CDR3 DNA reads TGTGCCAGCAGCCAGGGATCGAACACCGGGGAGCTGTTTTTT. Based on the CDR3 plus reference TRBV2 and TRBJ2-2, the full variable domain is EPEVTQTPSHQVTQMGQEVILRCVPISNHLYFYWYRQILGQKVEFLVSFYNNEISEKSEIFDDQFSVERPDGSNFTLKIRSTKLEDSAMYFCASSQGSNTGELFFGEGSRLTVL.

V and J are TRBV27 and TRBJ2-1; D could derive from TRBD1 or TRBD2 (5 bases each). Germline CDR1 and CDR2: MNHEY and SMNVEV (reference sequence). The CDR3 is 16 amino acids. V was trimmed by 7 bases and J by 0 bases, leaving 16 bases between them. CDR3 residues: CASTPFSGGSYNEQFF. Written as DNA, the CDR3 is TGTGCCAGCACTCCCTTTAGTGGGGGCTCCTACAATGAGCAGTTCTTC.

In this sample, this clonotype turned up a few times. This chain connects TRBV27 to TRBJ2-7, with 7 bases fitting TRBD1. Germline V gives CDR1 MNHEY, CDR2 SMNVEV (reference sequence). The J segment lost 3 bases and the V segment lost 6 bases, leaving 8 bases of the junction unmatched. The CDR3 consists of 14 residues. The chain's CDR3 is CASRQPTGCYEQYF. CDR3 in DNA: TGTGCCAGCAGGCAACCGACAGGGTGCTACGAGCAGTACTTC.

The sample holds a few counts of this clonotype. The chain couples TRBV4-1 to TRBJ2-7; D gene unclear. The CDR3 is made up of 15 amino acids. V gave up 0 bases and J gave up 7 bases, with 16 bases separating them. The germline V gene encodes CDR1 MGHRA and CDR2 YSYEKL. The CDR3 region is CASSQDRFPVGEQYF. CDR3 nucleotide sequence: TGCGCCAGCAGCCAAGATCGTTTTCCGGTGGGGGAGCAGTACTTC.

This clonotype has a handful of counts. The CDR3 loop reads CSARDRAGENTGELFF. The CDR3 coding sequence is TGCAGTGCTAGAGATCGCGCAGGAGAGAACACCGGGGAGCTGTTTTTT. The genes are TRBV20-1 and TRBJ2-2; D gene uncertain. The CDR3 sequence is 16 residues long. Looked up from germline, CDR1 is DFQATT and CDR2 is SNEGSKA (reference sequence). With 0 bases removed from V and 1 base from J, the gap between germline ends came to 12 bases.

This sequence joins TRBV12-3 or TRBV12-4 and TRBJ1-6; D ambiguous. The CDR3 is 14 amino acids. The V end lost 6 bases, the J end lost 4 bases, and 10 bases lay between the germline ends. CDR3 coding DNA: TGTGCCAGCAGGGCGACCGATTATAATTCACCCCTCCACTTT. Encoded protein: CASRATDYNSPLHF.

This clonotype was seen only a few times. V usage is TRBV6-1 and J usage is TRBJ1-5, with TRBD1 identical over 8 bases. Germline V gene data show CDR1 as MNHNS and CDR2 as SASEGT. V trimming: 6 bases; J trimming: 6 bases; junction bases outside the gene matches: 10. The CDR3 has 15 amino acids. The CDR3 sequence is CASSPWTGRTQPQHF. CDR3 nucleotide sequence: TGTGCCAGCAGCCCATGGACAGGGCGTACTCAGCCCCAGCATTTT.

The chain uses TRBV7-9 and TRBJ2-1; D is ambiguous. Trimming removed 4 bases from V and 13 bases from J, with 14 bases in between. This CDR3 spans 12 amino acids. Germline V gene lookup returns CDR1 SEHNR and CDR2 FQNEAQ (reference sequence). CDR3 nucleotide sequence: TGTGCCAGCAGCTCCCTACAGCAAGACCAGTTCTTC. Translating gives CASSSLQQDQFF.

The V and J genes are TRBV12-3 or TRBV12-4 and TRBJ2-1; 9 bases line up with TRBD1. The V gene end was trimmed by 7 bases and the J gene end by 0 bases; junction bases not matched to a gene: 4. This CDR3 is 15 amino acids long. CDR3 DNA sequence: TGTGCCAGCACCGCGACAGGGGGCTCCTACAATGAGCAGTTCTTC. Protein sequence: CASTATGGSYNEQFF.

This clonotype was recorded many times. This rearrangement joins TRBV7-8 to TRBJ1-1; no clear D gene. Germline CDR1 is SGHVS and CDR2 is FQNEAQ. V shed 1 base and J shed 5 bases, with 8 bases lying between them. The CDR3 runs to 13 residues. CDR3 bases: TGTGCCAGCAGCTTAGAGATGGGGACTGAAGCTTTCTTT. Protein: CASSLEMGTEAFF.

V and J are TRBV20-1 and TRBJ2-1; 14 bases are shared with TRBD2. CDR3 length: 16 residues. Germline loops: CDR1 DFQATT, CDR2 SNEGSKA (reference sequence). Germline trimming cut 3 bases from V and 1 base from J; bases unmatched to any gene: 2. The DNA for the CDR3 is TGCAGTGCTAGCTGGACTAGCGGGGGGTCCTACAATGAGCAGTTCTTC. Translated: CSASWTSGGSYNEQFF.

This clonotype was found many times. The CDR3, as DNA: TGTGCCAGCAGTTCTTGGACTAGCGGGAGTAGACCCACAGATACGCAGTATTTT. This codes for CASSSWTSGSRPTDTQYF. V is TRBV28 and J is TRBJ2-3; 13 positions agree with TRBD2. Per germline, CDR1 MDHEN and CDR2 SYDVKM. With 4 bases clipped from V and 2 bases from J, the junction kept 9 bases outside the gene matches. CDR3 size: 18 residues.

The table lists this clonotype with many counts. The chain recombines TRBV12-3 or TRBV12-4 with TRBJ2-2; 7 positions agree with TRBD1. The J segment lost 4 bases and the V segment lost 7 bases, leaving 6 bases of the junction unmatched. The CDR3 runs to 14 residues. CDR3 residues: CASNPTGTTGELFF. The CDR3 DNA is TGTGCCAGCAACCCGACAGGGACCACCGGGGAGCTGTTTTTT.

This clonotype came up many times. This chain joins TRBV5-1 and TRBJ2-1; D gene ambiguous. The V gene's germline CDR1 is SGHRS and CDR2 YFSETQ. The length of the CDR3 is 15 residues. Between the trimmed V and J ends, which lost 6 bases and 5 bases, there was a span of 18 bases. CDR3 sequence: CASKPPGSSHNEQFF. The CDR3 DNA follows: TGCGCCAGCAAACCCCCAGGTAGCTCTCACAATGAGCAGTTCTTC.